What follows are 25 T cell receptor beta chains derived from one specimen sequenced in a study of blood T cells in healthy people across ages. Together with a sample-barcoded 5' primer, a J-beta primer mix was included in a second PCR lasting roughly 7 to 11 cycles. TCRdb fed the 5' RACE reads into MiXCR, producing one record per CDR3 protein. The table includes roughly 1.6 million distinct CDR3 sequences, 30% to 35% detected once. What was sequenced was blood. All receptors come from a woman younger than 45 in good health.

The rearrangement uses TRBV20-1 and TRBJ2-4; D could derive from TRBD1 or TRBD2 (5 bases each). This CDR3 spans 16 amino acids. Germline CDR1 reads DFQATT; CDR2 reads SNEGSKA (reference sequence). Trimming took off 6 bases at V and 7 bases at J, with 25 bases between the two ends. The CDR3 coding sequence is TGCAGTGCAAAGCAAAATGTACTTAAAGAGGGGAACATTCAGTACTTC. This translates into CSAKQNVLKEGNIQYF.

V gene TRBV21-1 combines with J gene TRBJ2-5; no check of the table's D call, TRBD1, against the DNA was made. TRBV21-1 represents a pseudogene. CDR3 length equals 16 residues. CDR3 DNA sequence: TGTGCCAGCCCACTATCGGCGACAGGGGATTGTAAGACCCAGTACTTC. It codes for CASPLSATGDCKTQYF.

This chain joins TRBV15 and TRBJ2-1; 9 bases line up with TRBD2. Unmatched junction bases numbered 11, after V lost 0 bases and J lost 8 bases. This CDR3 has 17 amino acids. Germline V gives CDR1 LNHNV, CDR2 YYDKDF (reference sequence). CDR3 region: CATSRDTIGGRADEQFF. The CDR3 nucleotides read TGTGCCACCAGCAGAGATACGATCGGCGGGAGGGCTGATGAGCAGTTCTTC.

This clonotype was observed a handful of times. For the CDR3, the DNA is TGTGCCAGCAGTCCAGAAGCAGGGACGGTCAACTATGGCTACACCTTC. The encoded protein is CASSPEAGTVNYGYTF. J is TRBJ1-2 and V is TRBV27, with a weak D call TRBD1 (5 bases). Germline values: CDR1 MNHEY, CDR2 SMNVEV (reference sequence). This CDR3 is 16 amino acids long. Trimming took off 5 bases at V and 2 bases at J, with 18 bases between the two ends.

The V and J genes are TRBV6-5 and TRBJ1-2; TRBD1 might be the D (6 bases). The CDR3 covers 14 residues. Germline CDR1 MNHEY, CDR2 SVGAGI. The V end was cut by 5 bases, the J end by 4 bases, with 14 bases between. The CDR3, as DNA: TGTGCCAGCAGTATCACCACAGGGACCTATGGCTACACCTTC. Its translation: CASSITTGTYGYTF.

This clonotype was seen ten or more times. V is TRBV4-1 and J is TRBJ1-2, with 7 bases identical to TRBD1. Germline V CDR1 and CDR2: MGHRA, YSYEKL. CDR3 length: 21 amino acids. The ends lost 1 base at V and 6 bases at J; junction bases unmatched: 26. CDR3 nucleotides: TGCGCCAGCAGCCAAGTCCCTCCCCGCGCGACAGGGTCCTGGGGCGCCGATGGCTACACCTTC. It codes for CASSQVPPRATGSWGADGYTF.

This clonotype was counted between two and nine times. CDR3 bases: TGTGCCATCTCCCCTGACGGAGCCGCCCGGGATACGCAGTATTTT. Its translation: CAISPDGAARDTQYF. The J gene is TRBJ2-3, the V gene TRBV10-3; D gene unclear. Trimming stripped 8 bases from V and 6 bases from J, with 21 bases between. The germline gives CDR1 ENHRY, CDR2 SYGVKD. This CDR3 spans 15 amino acids.

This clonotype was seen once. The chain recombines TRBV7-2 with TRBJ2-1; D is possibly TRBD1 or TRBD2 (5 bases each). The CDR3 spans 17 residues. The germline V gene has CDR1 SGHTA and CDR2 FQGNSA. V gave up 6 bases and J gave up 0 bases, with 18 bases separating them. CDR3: CASREPTGTGSYNEQFF. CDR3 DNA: TGTGCCAGCAGAGAACCCACCGGGACGGGCTCCTACAATGAGCAGTTCTTC.

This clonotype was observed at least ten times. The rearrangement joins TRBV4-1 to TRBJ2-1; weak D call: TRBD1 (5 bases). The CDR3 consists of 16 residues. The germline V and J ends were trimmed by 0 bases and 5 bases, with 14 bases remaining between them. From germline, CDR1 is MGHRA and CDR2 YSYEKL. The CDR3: CASSQEKGSIHNEQFF. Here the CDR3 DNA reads TGCGCCAGCAGCCAAGAGAAGGGGTCAATCCACAATGAGCAGTTCTTC.

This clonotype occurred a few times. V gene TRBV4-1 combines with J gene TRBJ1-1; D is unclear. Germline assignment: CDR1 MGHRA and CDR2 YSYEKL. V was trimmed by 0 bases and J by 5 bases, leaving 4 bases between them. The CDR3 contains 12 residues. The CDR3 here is CASSQDSTEAFF. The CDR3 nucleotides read TGCGCCAGCAGCCAAGATAGTACTGAAGCTTTCTTT.

DNA for the CDR3: TGCAGTGCTAGTGGCGGGGTTCGGGAAAAACTGTTTTTT. Translation gives CSASGGVREKLFF. This rearrangement joins TRBV20-1 to TRBJ1-4; no clear D. V was clipped by 3 bases and J by 8 bases, with 13 bases between them. CDR1 DFQATT and CDR2 SNEGSKA come from the germline V gene (reference sequence). The CDR3 loop spans 13 amino acids.

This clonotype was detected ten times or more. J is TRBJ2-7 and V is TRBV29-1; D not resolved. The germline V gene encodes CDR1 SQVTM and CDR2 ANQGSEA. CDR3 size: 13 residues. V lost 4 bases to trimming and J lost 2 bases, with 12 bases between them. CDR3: CSVADRRTYEQYF. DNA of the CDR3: TGCAGCGTTGCCGATCGCAGAACCTACGAGCAGTACTTC.

In nucleotides, the CDR3 is TGTGCCAGCAGTTTAGGAGGCCGGATCAGCACAGATACGCAGTATTTT. Amino acids: CASSLGGRISTDTQYF. J is TRBJ2-3 and V is TRBV12-3 or TRBV12-4; unclear D gene. V was pared by 1 base and J by 0 bases, with 11 bases between. The length of the CDR3 is 16 residues.

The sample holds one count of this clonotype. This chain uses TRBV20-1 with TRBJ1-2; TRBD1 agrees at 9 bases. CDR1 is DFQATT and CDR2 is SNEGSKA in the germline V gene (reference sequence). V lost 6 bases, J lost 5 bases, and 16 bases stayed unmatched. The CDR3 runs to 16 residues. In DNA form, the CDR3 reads TGCAGTGCAAACTTGCTAGGACAGGGGCTATTGTATGGCTACACCTTC. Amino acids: CSANLLGQGLLYGYTF.

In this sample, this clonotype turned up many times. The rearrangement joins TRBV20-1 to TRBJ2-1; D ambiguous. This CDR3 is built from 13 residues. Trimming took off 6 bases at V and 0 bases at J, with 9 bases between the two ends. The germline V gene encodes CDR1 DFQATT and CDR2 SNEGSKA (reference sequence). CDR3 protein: CSARLSSYNEQFF. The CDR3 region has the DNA TGCAGTGCAAGACTTAGCTCCTACAATGAGCAGTTCTTC.

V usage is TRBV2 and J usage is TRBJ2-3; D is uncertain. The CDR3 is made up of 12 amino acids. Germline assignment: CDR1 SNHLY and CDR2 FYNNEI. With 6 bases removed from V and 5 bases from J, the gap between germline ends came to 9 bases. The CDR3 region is CASSVLGDTQYF. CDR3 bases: TGTGCCAGCAGCGTATTGGGAGATACGCAGTATTTT. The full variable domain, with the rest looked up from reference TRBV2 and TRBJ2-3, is EPEVTQTPSHQVTQMGQEVILRCVPISNHLYFYWYRQILGQKVEFLVSFYNNEISEKSEIFDDQFSVERPDGSNFTLKIRSTKLEDSAMYFCASSVLGDTQYFGPGTRLTVL.

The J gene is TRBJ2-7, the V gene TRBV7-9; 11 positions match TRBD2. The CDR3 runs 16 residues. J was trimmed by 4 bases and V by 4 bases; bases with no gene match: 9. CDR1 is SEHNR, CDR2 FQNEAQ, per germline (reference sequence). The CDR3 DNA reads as TGTGCCAGCAGCTCCCCCGGGACTAGCGGAAAATACGAGCAGTACTTC. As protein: CASSSPGTSGKYEQYF.

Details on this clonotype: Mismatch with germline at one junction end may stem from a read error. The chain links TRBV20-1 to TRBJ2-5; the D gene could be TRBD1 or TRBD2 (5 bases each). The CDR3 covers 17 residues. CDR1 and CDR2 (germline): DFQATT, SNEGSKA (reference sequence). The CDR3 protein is CSVRGFRQWSSQETQYF. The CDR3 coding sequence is TGCAGTGTTAGAGGGTTTAGACAGTGGTCCTCCCAAGAGACCCAGTACTTC.

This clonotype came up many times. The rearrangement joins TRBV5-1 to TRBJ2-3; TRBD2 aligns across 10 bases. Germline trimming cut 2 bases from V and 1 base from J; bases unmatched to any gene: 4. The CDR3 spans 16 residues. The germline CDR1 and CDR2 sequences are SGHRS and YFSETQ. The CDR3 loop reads CASSFASGGRTDTQYF. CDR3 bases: TGCGCCAGCAGCTTCGCTAGCGGGGGCCGCACAGATACGCAGTATTTT.

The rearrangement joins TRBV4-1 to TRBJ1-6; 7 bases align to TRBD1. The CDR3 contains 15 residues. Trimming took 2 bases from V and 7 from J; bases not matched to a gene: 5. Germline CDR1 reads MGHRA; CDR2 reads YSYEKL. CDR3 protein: CASSQRQGSNSPLHF. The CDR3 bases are TGCGCCAGCAGCCAACGACAGGGATCAAATTCACCCCTCCACTTT.

The CDR3 nucleotides are TGTGCCAGCAGCTTCGGAAGATATAGCAATCAGCCCCAGCATTTT. Residues: CASSFGRYSNQPQHF. The chain joins TRBV11-2 to TRBJ1-5; unclear D gene. V was pared by 3 bases and J by 0 bases, with 9 bases between. Germline V lookup: CDR1 SGHAT, CDR2 FQNNGV. The CDR3 is made up of 15 amino acids.

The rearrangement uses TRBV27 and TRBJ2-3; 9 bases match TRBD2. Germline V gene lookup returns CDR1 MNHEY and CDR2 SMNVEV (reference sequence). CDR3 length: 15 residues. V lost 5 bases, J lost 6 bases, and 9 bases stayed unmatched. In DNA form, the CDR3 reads TGTGCCAGCAGTAAGCCGGGACTAGCAGGGGATACGCAGTATTTT. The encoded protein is CASSKPGLAGDTQYF.

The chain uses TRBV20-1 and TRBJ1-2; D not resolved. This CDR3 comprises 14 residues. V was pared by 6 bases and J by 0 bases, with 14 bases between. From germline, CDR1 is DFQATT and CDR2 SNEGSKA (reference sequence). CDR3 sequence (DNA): TGCAGTGCCCGGTCACGGGTTCCTAACTATGGCTACACCTTC. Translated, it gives CSARSRVPNYGYTF.

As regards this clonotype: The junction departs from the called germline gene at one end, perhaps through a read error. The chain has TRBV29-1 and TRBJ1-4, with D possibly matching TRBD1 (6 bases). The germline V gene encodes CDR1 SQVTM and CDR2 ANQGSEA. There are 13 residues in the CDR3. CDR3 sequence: CSVSGTSNERLFF. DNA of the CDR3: TGCAGCGTTTCCGGGACATCTAATGAAAGACTGTTTTTT.

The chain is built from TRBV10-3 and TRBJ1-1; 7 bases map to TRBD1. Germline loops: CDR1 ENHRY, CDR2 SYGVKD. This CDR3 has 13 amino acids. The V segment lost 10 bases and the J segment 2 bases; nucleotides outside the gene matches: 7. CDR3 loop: CATLTGPNTEAFF. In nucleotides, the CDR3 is TGTGCCACGTTGACAGGGCCAAACACTGAAGCTTTCTTT.